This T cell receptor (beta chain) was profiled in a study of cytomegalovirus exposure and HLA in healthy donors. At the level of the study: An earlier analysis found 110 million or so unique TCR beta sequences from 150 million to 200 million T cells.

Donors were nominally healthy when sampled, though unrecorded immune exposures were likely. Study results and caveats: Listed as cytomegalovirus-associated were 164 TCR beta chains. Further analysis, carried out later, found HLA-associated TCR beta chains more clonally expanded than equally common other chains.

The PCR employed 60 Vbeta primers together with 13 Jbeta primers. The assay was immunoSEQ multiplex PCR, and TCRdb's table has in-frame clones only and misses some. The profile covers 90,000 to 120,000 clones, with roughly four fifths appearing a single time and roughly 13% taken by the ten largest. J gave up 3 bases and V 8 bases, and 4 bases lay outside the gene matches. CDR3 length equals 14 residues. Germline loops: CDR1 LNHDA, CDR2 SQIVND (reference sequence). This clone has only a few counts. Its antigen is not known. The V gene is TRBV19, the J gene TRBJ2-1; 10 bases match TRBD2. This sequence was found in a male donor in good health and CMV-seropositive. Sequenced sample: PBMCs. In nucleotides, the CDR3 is TGTGCCAGTTCTAGCGGGAGTTACTACAATGAGCAGTTCTTC. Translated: CASSSGSYYNEQFF.